The rows below give T cell receptor beta chains drawn from one sample of a study of T cells in Graves' hyperthyroidism and ophthalmopathy. Each CDR3 protein is one row after TCRdb ran MiXCR on the multiplex PCR reads. The sample holds about 400,000 distinct CDR3 sequences, about a sixth seen once. Sequencing was carried out using blood. The receptors derive from a woman aged 18 to 35 with Graves' hyperthyroidism. The CDR3 runs from the conserved cysteine through the conserved F or W. Each record gives: J gene, clone size, D gene, V gene, CDR3 DNA, CDR3 protein. D genes are given only for firm matches. Some rows have no size entry. The others give once, few or many, or a class for an expanded clone.

j_gene: TRBJ2-5
abundance: few
d_gene: TRBD1
v_gene: TRBV7-9
CDR3nt: TGTGCCAGCAGCCACCCCAGGGGGCTTGGGGAGACCCAGTACTTC
CDR3aa: CASSHPRGLGETQYF

j_gene: TRBJ2-7
abundance: many
d_gene: TRBD1
v_gene: TRBV5-1
CDR3nt: TGCGCCAGCAGCCTGGAAGGGACAGGGTCTGGGTACGAGCAGTACTTC
CDR3aa: CASSLEGTGSGYEQYF

j_gene: TRBJ2-2
abundance: many
d_gene: .
v_gene: TRBV6-1
CDR3nt: TGTGCCAGCACCTCGGCCGGGACCGAGGACGGGGAGCTGTTTTTT
CDR3aa: CASTSAGTEDGELFF

j_gene: TRBJ1-5
abundance: many
d_gene: .
v_gene: TRBV6-5
CDR3nt: TGTGCCAGCAGGGCAGATAGCAATCAGCCCCAGCATTTT
CDR3aa: CASRADSNQPQHF

j_gene: TRBJ2-1
abundance: few
d_gene: .
v_gene: TRBV5-1
CDR3nt: TGCGCCTCTGCTTTTACGGGCCCCGGAAATTCAAATGAGCAGTTCTTC
CDR3aa: CASAFTGPGNSNEQFF

j_gene: TRBJ2-3
abundance: few
d_gene: .
v_gene: TRBV24-1
CDR3nt: TGTGCCACCAGTGACCCGAGCACAGATACGCAGTATTTT
CDR3aa: CATSDPSTDTQYF

j_gene: TRBJ1-6
abundance: many
d_gene: .
v_gene: TRBV7-3
CDR3nt: TGTGCCAGCAGCTTGTTCGGGTATTGGGAGAATTCACCCCTCCACTTT
CDR3aa: CASSLFGYWENSPLHF

j_gene: TRBJ2-5
abundance: .
d_gene: TRBD1
v_gene: TRBV13
CDR3nt: TGTGCCAGCAGCTTAGTATGGGGTGGGGACAGCCAAGAGACCCAGTACTTC
CDR3aa: CASSLVWGGDSQETQYF

j_gene: TRBJ2-7
abundance: many
d_gene: TRBD2
v_gene: TRBV28
CDR3nt: TGTGCCAGCAGTGCCAGACTAGCGGGGTTCTACGAGCAGTACTTC
CDR3aa: CASSARLAGFYEQYF

j_gene: TRBJ2-2
abundance: many
d_gene: .
v_gene: TRBV5-1
CDR3nt: TGCGCCAGCAGCTTGTTACGGGGGCCTAACACCGGGGAGCTGTTTTTT
CDR3aa: CASSLLRGPNTGELFF

j_gene: TRBJ1-3
abundance: few
d_gene: .
v_gene: TRBV7-6
CDR3nt: TGTGCCAGCAGCCTGTCTCGGGCCGCCGAACCCATTGGAAACACCATATATTTT
CDR3aa: CASSLSRAAEPIGNTIYF

j_gene: TRBJ1-5
abundance: .
d_gene: .
v_gene: TRBV9
CDR3nt: TGTGCCAGCAGCGGGGGCGGGGCGGGCAATCAGCCCCAGCATTTT
CDR3aa: CASSGGGAGNQPQHF

j_gene: TRBJ1-5
abundance: few
d_gene: .
v_gene: TRBV12-3/TRBV12-4
CDR3nt: TGTGCCAGCAGTATAGGAATGAAACAGCCCCAGCATTTT
CDR3aa: CASSIGMKQPQHF

j_gene: TRBJ1-2
abundance: many
d_gene: .
v_gene: TRBV6-6
CDR3nt: TGTGCCAGCAGTTACTCGGAGGGCCACTATGGCTACACCTTC
CDR3aa: CASSYSEGHYGYTF

j_gene: TRBJ2-5
abundance: many
d_gene: .
v_gene: TRBV24-1
CDR3nt: TGTGCCACCTCAGACGGGACGTTGGGGACCCAGTACTTC
CDR3aa: CATSDGTLGTQYF

j_gene: TRBJ2-7
abundance: many
d_gene: .
v_gene: TRBV28
CDR3nt: TGTGCCAGCAGTCGTGACCGGCCAGCCAGCTCCTACGAGCAGTACTTC
CDR3aa: CASSRDRPASSYEQYF